What follows are 29 T cell receptor beta chains derived from one specimen sequenced in a study of shared clonotypes between healthy human individuals. The data were produced by immunoSEQ multiplex PCR, yet TCRdb's version contains in-frame clones alone and is incomplete. The sample carries roughly 2,300,000 clones, roughly 92% recorded once. The sequenced sample consisted of naive CD4+ T cells from PBMCs. Subset denoted: CD45RA+ positively selected. The receptors come from a man between 18 and 29 years old in good health. Some clones in this sample may be carry-over from other donors' samples.

CDR3 in amino acids: CATSRGGSGGYTF. CDR3 nucleotides: TGTGCCACCAGCAGAGGGGGGTCTGGTGGCTACACCTTC. V and J are TRBV15 and TRBJ1-2, with D perhaps matching TRBD1 (5 bases). Trimming removed 1 base at V and 7 bases at J, with 10 bases between. The CDR3 is 13 residues long. From germline, CDR1 is LNHNV and CDR2 YYDKDF (reference sequence).

The CDR3 sequence is CASSLTTGDTDTQYF. The CDR3, as DNA: TGCGCCAGCAGCTTAACGACAGGGGATACAGATACGCAGTATTTT. The rearrangement links TRBV5-1 to TRBJ2-3, with 8 bases identical to TRBD1. V dropped 2 bases and J dropped 3; count of bases not matched to a gene: 5. This CDR3 is 15 amino acids long. The V gene's germline CDR1 is SGHRS and CDR2 YFSETQ.

This clone showed up just once. The rearrangement joins TRBV5-1 to TRBJ2-1, with D possibly being TRBD1 or TRBD2 (7 bases each). The CDR3 has 17 amino acids. CDR1 is SGHRS, CDR2 YFSETQ, per germline. Trimming stripped 1 base from V and 0 bases from J, with 14 bases between. The CDR3 spells CASSLLGGDSSYNEQFF. CDR3 nucleotide sequence: TGCGCCAGCAGCTTGTTAGGGGGGGACAGCTCCTACAATGAGCAGTTCTTC.

On this clone: The junction departs from germline at one end; a sequencing error may be responsible. Additional DNA sequences in this sample encode the identical CDR3. V gene TRBV5-6 combines with J gene TRBJ1-5, with a possible D match to TRBD1 (6 bases). The CDR3 covers 13 residues. The germline V gene encodes CDR1 SGHDT and CDR2 YYEEEE. The CDR3 DNA is TGTGCCAGCAGCTTGGCAGGGGTCACGGCCCAGCACTTT. Amino acids: CASSLAGVTAQHF.

The V gene is TRBV29-1, the J gene TRBJ1-4, with 7 nucleotides matching TRBD1. Germline V gives CDR1 SQVTM, CDR2 ANQGSEA. V shed 7 bases, J shed 8 bases, and the junction held 10 bases outside the gene matches. The CDR3 runs to 13 residues. CDR3 bases: TGCAGCGCGACCCGGGACAGCGGCGAAAAACTGTTTTTT. It specifies CSATRDSGEKLFF. The complete variable domain, with remaining parts taken from reference TRBV29-1 and TRBJ1-4, reads SAVISQKPSRDICQRGTSLTIQCQVDSQVTMMFWYRQQPGQSLTLIATANQGSEATYESGFVIDKFPISRPNLTFSTLTVSNMSPEDSSIYLCSATRDSGEKLFFGSGTQLSVL.

The chain joins TRBV18 to TRBJ1-2; D unresolved. Germline V gives CDR1 KGHSH, CDR2 LQKENI. This CDR3 is built from 16 residues. Trimming cost V 0 bases and J 2 bases, with 13 bases left between them. Here the CDR3 DNA reads TGTGCCAGCTCACCACCAGGGCCGACGTGGAACTATGGCTACACCTTC. Protein sequence: CASSPPGPTWNYGYTF.

The chain couples TRBV19 to TRBJ2-7, with D uncertain. V was shortened by 9 bases and J by 0 bases, with 18 bases between the two germline ends. The length of the CDR3 is 15 residues. CDR1 LNHDA and CDR2 SQIVND come from the germline V gene (reference sequence). The CDR3 DNA reads as TGTGCCAGCTCACCCCGGTCTGCCCCCTCCTACGAGCAGTACTTC. This sequence encodes CASSPRSAPSYEQYF.

The chain is built from TRBV5-1 and TRBJ2-1, with 9 bases lining up with TRBD2. The CDR3 loop spans 14 amino acids. CDR1 is SGHRS, CDR2 YFSETQ, per germline. With V trimmed by 3 bases and J by 5 bases, 3 bases remained unmatched. The CDR3 is CASSSLAGHNEQFF. CDR3 in DNA: TGCGCCAGCAGCTCCCTAGCGGGACACAATGAGCAGTTCTTC. Filled out from reference TRBV5-1 and TRBJ2-1, the complete variable domain reads KAGVTQTPRYLIKTRGQQVTLSCSPISGHRSVSWYQQTPGQGLQFLFEYFSETQRNKGNFPGRFSGRQFSNSRSEMNVSTLELGDSALYLCASSSLAGHNEQFFGPGTRLTVL.

This rearrangement joins TRBV15 to TRBJ2-3; the D is unclear. Trimming pared 0 bases from V and 10 bases from J, leaving 11 bases between. The CDR3 has 13 residues. Germline CDR1 LNHNV, CDR2 YYDKDF (reference sequence). The CDR3 loop is CATSRDGFQAQYF. In nucleotides, the CDR3 is TGTGCCACCAGCAGAGATGGCTTCCAGGCGCAGTATTTT.

The J gene is TRBJ2-1, the V gene TRBV5-1; no clear D. CDR1 and CDR2 from the germline V gene are SGHRS and YFSETQ. This CDR3 has 13 amino acids. Trimming stripped 7 bases from V and 1 base from J, with 9 bases between. The CDR3 loop is CASQTVSYNEQFF. The CDR3 nucleotides are TGCGCCAGCCAGACGGTTTCCTACAATGAGCAGTTCTTC.

This clone showed up just once. The V call is TRBV28, the J call TRBJ1-3; 8 nucleotides agree with TRBD1. V lost 1 base, J lost 2 bases, and 4 bases stayed unmatched. The CDR3 sequence is 16 residues long. Germline V gives CDR1 MDHEN, CDR2 SYDVKM. CDR3 in DNA: TGTGCCAGCAGTTTATATTACAGGGGGACTGGAAACACCATATATTTT. Its protein product is CASSLYYRGTGNTIYF. Supplemented by reference TRBV28 and TRBJ1-3, the full variable domain reads DVKVTQSSRYLVKRTGEKVFLECVQDMDHENMFWYRQDPGLGLRLIYFSYDVKMKEKGDIPEGYSVSREKKERFSLILESASTNQTSMYLCASSLYYRGTGNTIYFGEGSWLTVV.

The chain couples TRBV11-3 to TRBJ2-7, with 8 bases that match TRBD2. Trimming cost V 5 bases and J 2 bases; bases outside gene matches: 11. Per germline, CDR1 SGHNT and CDR2 YENEEA. The CDR3 loop spans 16 amino acids. CDR3 sequence reads: CASSRVGSGKTYEQYF. The CDR3 DNA sequence: TGTGCCAGCAGCCGAGTCGGTAGCGGGAAGACCTACGAGCAGTACTTC.

The chain links TRBV14 to TRBJ2-7, with D perhaps TRBD2 (5 bases). This CDR3 is 14 amino acids long. Trimming shortened V by 6 bases and J by 3 bases, and 15 bases separated the two germline ends. The germline gives CDR1 SGHDN, CDR2 FVKESK. Here the CDR3 DNA reads TGTGCCAGCAGTACCATCTCCCGGGACTACGAGCAGTACTTC. Protein product: CASSTISRDYEQYF.

This chain joins TRBV14 and TRBJ2-1, with 8 bases matching TRBD2. V shed 4 bases and J 4 bases; nucleotides not matched to a gene: 6. Germline V gene sequence: CDR1 SGHDN, CDR2 FVKESK. The CDR3 runs to 15 residues. Written as DNA, the CDR3 is TGTGCCAGCAGCCCCAGCGGGAGATCGTACAATGAGCAGTTCTTC. The encoded protein is CASSPSGRSYNEQFF.

This clone is a singleton in its sample. The rearrangement links TRBV4-2 to TRBJ2-7, with 10 bases lining up with TRBD1. Germline values: CDR1 LGHNA, CDR2 YNFKEQ. The CDR3 covers 16 residues. J was trimmed by 4 bases and V by 0 bases; bases with no gene match: 6. CDR3 sequence reads: CASSQDQGQGRYEQYF. The CDR3 DNA reads TGTGCCAGCAGCCAAGATCAGGGACAGGGGAGGTACGAGCAGTACTTC.

This chain joins TRBV9 and TRBJ1-1; no firm D call. V lost 0 bases to trimming and J lost 1 base, with 10 bases between them. In germline, CDR1 is SGDLS, CDR2 YYNGEE. CDR3 size: 15 residues. The DNA for the CDR3 is TGTGCCAGCAGCGTAGACGGGTATTGGAACACTGAAGCTTTCTTT. This sequence encodes CASSVDGYWNTEAFF.

The sample holds one count of this clone. The chain uses TRBV7-2 and TRBJ2-7, with a weak D call TRBD1 (5 bases). The germline gives CDR1 SGHTA, CDR2 FQGNSA. Trimming removed 1 base from V and 7 bases from J, with 17 bases in between. The CDR3 sequence is 15 residues long. The CDR3 nucleotides read TGTGCCAGCAGCTTAGTCCTCTACAGGATGGGGGAGCAGTACTTC. Its protein product is CASSLVLYRMGEQYF.

This clone appeared a single time. This CDR3 is also generated by other DNA sequences in the sample. V usage is TRBV30 and J usage is TRBJ1-5; TRBD1 is a possible D gene (6 bases). V was cut by 1 base and J by 7 bases, with 11 bases left in between. The CDR3 extends over 13 amino acids. Germline CDR1 is GTSNPN and CDR2 is SVGIG (reference sequence). In DNA form, the CDR3 reads TGTGCCTGGAGTGGGGAGGGGGGACAGCCCCAGCATTTT. As protein: CAWSGEGGQPQHF.

This chain links TRBV7-2 with TRBJ1-5; D unresolved. This CDR3 has 12 residues. Trimming took off 5 bases at V and 6 bases at J, with 8 bases between the two ends. The V gene's germline CDR1 is SGHTA and CDR2 FQGNSA. For the CDR3, the DNA is TGTGCCAGCAGCCCCTCTGGTCAGCCCCAGCATTTT. It translates to CASSPSGQPQHF.

The chain combines TRBV18 with TRBJ2-3; D ambiguous. Germline V gene data show CDR1 as KGHSH and CDR2 as LQKENI. The CDR3 has 13 amino acids. Deletions cut 8 bases from V and 6 bases from J, with 15 bases between. The CDR3 sequence is CASVMELGDTQYF. The CDR3 DNA reads as TGTGCCAGCGTCATGGAGCTAGGGGATACGCAGTATTTT.

In its sample, this clone was seen a few times. This chain uses TRBV5-1 with TRBJ2-7; perhaps TRBD1 as D (8 bases). Germline loops: CDR1 SGHRS, CDR2 YFSETQ. V dropped 6 bases and J dropped 2 bases, with 18 bases sitting between them. The CDR3 contains 15 residues. The CDR3 nucleotides read TGCGCCAGCACCCCGGACAGGGAGGGCCCCTACGAGCAGTACTTC. Its protein is CASTPDREGPYEQYF.

This chain uses TRBV28 with TRBJ1-2; TRBD1 is a possible D gene (6 bases). The CDR3 sequence is 13 residues long. The V gene lost 7 bases and the J gene lost 7 bases, with 16 bases spanning the gap. Germline V lookup: CDR1 MDHEN, CDR2 SYDVKM. CDR3 nucleotide sequence: TGTGCCAGCACCGACATGGGGGCATTTGGCTACACCTTC. It specifies CASTDMGAFGYTF.

V and J are TRBV28 and TRBJ2-1, with D perhaps matching TRBD2 (5 bases). V lost 7 bases to trimming and J lost 9 bases, with 28 bases between them. The CDR3 has 17 residues. CDR1 and CDR2 (germline): MDHEN, SYDVKM. In DNA, the CDR3 is TGTGCCAGCATCTCTTATTTCGGAGGACGGCACCGGCTTGAGCAGTTCTTC. Its protein is CASISYFGGRHRLEQFF.

The V and J genes are TRBV4-1 and TRBJ1-6; 7 bases match TRBD1. This CDR3 contains 15 residues. Germline-derived CDR1 and CDR2 are MGHRA and YSYEKL. The J segment lost 8 bases and the V segment lost 4 bases, leaving 8 bases of the junction unmatched. The DNA for the CDR3 is TGCGCCAGCAGCCCATCTGGGACAGCCCATTCACCCCTCCACTTT. Residues: CASSPSGTAHSPLHF.

The DNA of the CDR3 is TGTGCCTGGAGTGTAGGTACTTACGCTTACGAGCAGTACTTC. Translating it yields CAWSVGTYAYEQYF. The chain joins TRBV30 to TRBJ2-7; D unclear. CDR3 length: 14 residues. Between the trimmed V and J ends, which lost 0 bases and 4 bases, there was a span of 13 bases. Germline assignment: CDR1 GTSNPN and CDR2 SVGIG (reference sequence).

The chain recombines TRBV9 with TRBJ1-1; D is ambiguous. The V and J ends lost 0 bases and 3 bases respectively, with 9 bases between them. This CDR3 is built from 14 residues. Germline CDR1 SGDLS, CDR2 YYNGEE. This CDR3 reads CASSVEPADTEAFF. The CDR3 DNA follows: TGTGCCAGCAGCGTAGAGCCAGCGGACACTGAAGCTTTCTTT.

V and J are TRBV6-6 and TRBJ2-2, with TRBD1 matching over 8 bases. The CDR3 has 16 amino acids. V gave up 6 bases and J gave up 2 bases; unmatched junction bases: 8. Germline lookup yields CDR1 MNHNY and CDR2 SVGAGI (reference sequence). This CDR3 reads CASSHGQGLNTGELFF. The CDR3 nucleotides are TGTGCCAGCAGCCACGGACAGGGCCTAAACACCGGGGAGCTGTTTTTT.

The J gene is TRBJ1-4, the V gene TRBV7-9; D is unclear. The CDR3 runs 14 residues. From germline, CDR1 is SEHNR and CDR2 FQNEAQ (reference sequence). With 6 bases removed from V and 4 bases from J, the gap between germline ends came to 12 bases. CDR3 amino acids: CASRVGNLNEKLFF. In DNA form, the CDR3 reads TGTGCCAGCAGGGTGGGGAACCTTAATGAAAAACTGTTTTTT.

Concerning this clone: This sample includes further DNA sequences coding for the same CDR3. V usage is TRBV5-1 and J usage is TRBJ2-1, with TRBD2 matching over 15 bases. This CDR3 contains 16 residues. The V segment lost 2 bases and the J segment 4 bases; nucleotides outside the gene matches: 1. Germline-derived CDR1 and CDR2 are SGHRS and YFSETQ. The DNA for the CDR3 is TGCGCCAGCAGCTTCGGACTAGCGGGAGGGTACAATGAGCAGTTCTTC. Protein sequence: CASSFGLAGGYNEQFF.